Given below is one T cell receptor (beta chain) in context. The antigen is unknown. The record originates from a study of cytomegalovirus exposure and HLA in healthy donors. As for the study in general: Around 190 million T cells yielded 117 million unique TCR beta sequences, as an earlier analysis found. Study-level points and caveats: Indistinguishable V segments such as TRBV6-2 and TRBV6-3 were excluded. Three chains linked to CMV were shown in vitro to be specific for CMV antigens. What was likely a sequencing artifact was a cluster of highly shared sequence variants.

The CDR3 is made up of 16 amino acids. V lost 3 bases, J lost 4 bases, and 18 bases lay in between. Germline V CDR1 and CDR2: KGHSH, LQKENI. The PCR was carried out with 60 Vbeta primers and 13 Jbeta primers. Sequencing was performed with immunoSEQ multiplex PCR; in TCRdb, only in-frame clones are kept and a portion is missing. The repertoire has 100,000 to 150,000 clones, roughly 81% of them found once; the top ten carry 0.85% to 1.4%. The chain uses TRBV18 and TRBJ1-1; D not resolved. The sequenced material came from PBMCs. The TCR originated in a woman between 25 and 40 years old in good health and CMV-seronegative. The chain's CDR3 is CASSPREAMGSTEAFF. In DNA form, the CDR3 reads TGTGCCAGCTCACCGAGGGAGGCAATGGGAAGCACTGAAGCTTTCTTT. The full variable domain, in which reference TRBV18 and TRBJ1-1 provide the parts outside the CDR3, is NAGVMQNPRHLVRRRGQEARLRCSPMKGHSHVYWYRQLPEEGLKFMVYLQKENIIDESGMPKERFSAEFPKEGPSILRIQQVVRGDSAAYFCASSPREAMGSTEAFFGQGTRLTVV.